This T cell receptor (beta chain) was sequenced for a study of human thymus T cells. Study-wide findings and caveats: Both thymic and peripheral blood repertoires showed apparently biased V and J usage.

Infants, healthy and Finnish, who were having corrective surgery for congenital heart defects served as donors. A roughly 0.5-1 mL peripheral blood aliquot was taken intraoperatively from four of eight donors. Genomic DNA was extracted from every available blood leukocyte. The table came from immunoSEQ multiplex PCR; TCRdb's copy has only in-frame clones and leaves some out. The sample holds about 44,000 clones, over 85% seen once. Trimming took off 1 base at V and 5 bases at J, with 5 bases between the two ends. CDR1 and CDR2 (germline): SGHTA, FQGNSA. This CDR3 comprises 12 residues. Worth noting for this clone: Its antigen is still unknown.

The receptor's source is a boy under three years old with a congenital heart defect but otherwise immunologically healthy. The sequenced sample was blood. The chain has TRBV7-2 and TRBJ1-2, with no clear D. CDR3 sequence: CASSLVWYGYTF. As DNA, the CDR3 is TGTGCCAGCAGCTTAGTGTGGTATGGCTACACCTTC. The full variable domain, completed using reference TRBV7-2 and TRBJ1-2, is GAGVSQSPSNKVTEKGKDVELRCDPISGHTALYWYRQSLGQGLEFLIYFQGNSAPDKSGLPSDRFSAERTGGSVSTLTIQRTQQEDSAVYLCASSLVWYGYTFGSGTRLTVV.